This T cell receptor (beta chain) was found in a study of cytomegalovirus exposure and HLA in healthy donors. On this clone: Its antigen is unknown.

Study-wide results and limits: TCR beta chains numbering more than 150 were designated cytomegalovirus-associated.

Healthy bone marrow donors made up the cohort. This PCR relied on a set of 60 Vbeta primers and 13 Jbeta primers. TCRdb keeps only in-frame clones here, not all; method: immunoSEQ multiplex PCR. The sample yields about 140,000 clones, 77% seen once. V lost 5 bases to trimming and J lost 4 bases, with 16 bases between them. This CDR3 is 15 amino acids long. Germline V gene lookup returns CDR1 LGHNA and CDR2 YSLEER. The specimen sequenced was PBMCs. This chain links TRBV4-3 with TRBJ2-3, with a tentative D call TRBD2 (6 bases). The receptor comes from a woman between 45 and 60 years old in good health and CMV-seronegative. The CDR3 spells CASSTRGATPDTQYF. The DNA for the CDR3 is TGCGCCAGCAGCACCCGCGGGGCGACCCCAGATACGCAGTATTTT.